This T cell receptor beta chain was sequenced for a study of OX40 agonist ivuxolimab in advanced cancers. For the study at large: An agonistic anti-OX40 (CD134) antibody, ivuxolimab, was used to treat the patients.

The CDR3 is 15 residues long. Germline lookup yields CDR1 KGHSH and CDR2 LQKENI. The ends lost 3 bases at V and 7 bases at J; junction bases unmatched: 7. Profiling relied on immunoSEQ multiplex PCR, and the TCRdb table lists in-frame clones only, not all of them. The table lists 120,000 or so clones, just over 90% of them singletons. Study observations and caveats: Among expanded peripheral T cells, antigen specificity went undetermined. Dose levels from 0.1 to 3.0 mg/kg saw CD4+ and CD8+ blood T cells expand clonally by week 6. Among the lowest levels of clonal expansion were found in partial responders at 0.1-3.0 mg/kg.

This clone was observed once. The antigen remains unidentified. The material sequenced was CD4+ or CD8+ T cells sorted from blood, taken in a trial of the OX40 agonist ivuxolimab. The chain employs TRBV18 and TRBJ2-1, with 9 nucleotides matching TRBD2. The TCR was taken from an adult with an advanced solid tumor such as melanoma, head and neck, liver or kidney cancer. In DNA form, the CDR3 reads TGTGCCAGCTCACCCGGGGCTAGCGGGATGAATGAGCAGTTCTTC. It codes for CASSPGASGMNEQFF.